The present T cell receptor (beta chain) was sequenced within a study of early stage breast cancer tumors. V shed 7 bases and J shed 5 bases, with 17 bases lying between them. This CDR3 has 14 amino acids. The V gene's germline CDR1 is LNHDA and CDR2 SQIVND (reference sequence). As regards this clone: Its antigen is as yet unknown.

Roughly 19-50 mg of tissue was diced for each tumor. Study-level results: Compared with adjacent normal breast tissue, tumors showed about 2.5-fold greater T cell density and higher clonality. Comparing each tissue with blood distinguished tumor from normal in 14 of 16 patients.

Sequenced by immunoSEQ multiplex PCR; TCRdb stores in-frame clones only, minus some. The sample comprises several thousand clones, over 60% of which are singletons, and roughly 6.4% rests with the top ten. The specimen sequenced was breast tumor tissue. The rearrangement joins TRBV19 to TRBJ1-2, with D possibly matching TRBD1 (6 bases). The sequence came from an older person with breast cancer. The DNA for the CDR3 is TGTGCCAGTACTTGGGACACGCGTAGGTATGGCTACACCTTC. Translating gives CASTWDTRRYGYTF.